Listed here are 32 T cell receptor beta chains from one sample, sequenced in a study of immune heterogeneity within non-small cell lung tumors. Bulk tumor genomic DNA was the template, and each sample received 550 to 650 ng. In surgery, several biopsies were collected from each primary tumor at widely spaced sites. Patients underwent curative surgery for untreated, newly diagnosed non-small cell lung cancer. Multiplex PCR was performed with 32 V and 13 J primers, and it amplified TCR beta CDR3. TCRdb processed the multiplex PCR reads anew with MiXCR; each CDR3 protein has one entry. The sample records approximately 19,000 distinct CDR3 sequences, 25% to 35% being singletons. The sequencing input was lung tumor tissue. Receptors were obtained from a man in his forties or fifties with non-small cell lung cancer.

The chain has TRBV9 and TRBJ2-3, with D hard to call. The CDR3 covers 16 residues. From germline, CDR1 is SGDLS and CDR2 YYNGEE. Trimming stripped 0 bases from V and 1 base from J, with 12 bases between. The CDR3 protein is CASSVGSTTRTDTQYF. As DNA, the CDR3 is TGTGCCAGCAGCGTAGGGTCCACGACCCGCACAGATACGCAGTATTTT.

V is TRBV11-3 and J is TRBJ2-3; D could derive from TRBD1 or TRBD2 (5 bases each). Trimming cost V 8 bases and J 1 base, with 13 bases left between them. Germline loops: CDR1 SGHNT, CDR2 YENEEA. The CDR3 is made up of 14 amino acids. This CDR3 reads CASARAQGTDTQYF. CDR3 nucleotides: TGTGCCAGCGCGCGGGCACAGGGCACAGATACGCAGTATTTT.

The V call is TRBV28, the J call TRBJ2-5; D call uncertain. Per the germline V gene, CDR1 is MDHEN and CDR2 is SYDVKM. The length of the CDR3 is 13 residues. Trimming removed 6 bases at V and 3 bases at J, with 11 bases between. The CDR3: CASSNNSEETQYF. DNA of the CDR3: TGTGCCAGCAGCAATAACAGCGAAGAGACCCAGTACTTC.

This clonotype has just a few counts. The chain employs TRBV20-1 and TRBJ2-5; the match to TRBD1 covers 11 bases. Trimming at V came to 0 bases and at J to 4 bases, leaving 7 bases not matched to a gene. This CDR3 region has 16 residues. Germline V gene data show CDR1 as DFQATT and CDR2 as SNEGSKA (reference sequence). CDR3 sequence (DNA): TGCAGTGCTAGAGACCCCGGACAGGGGGCTGGAGAGACCCAGTACTTC. This encodes CSARDPGQGAGETQYF.

The sample holds many counts of this clonotype. J is TRBJ1-6 and V is TRBV6-1; 11 bases align to TRBD1. The V segment lost 7 bases and the J segment 8 bases; nucleotides outside the gene matches: 7. The CDR3 covers 15 residues. CDR1 is MNHNS, CDR2 SASEGT, per germline. The CDR3 reads CASNFGDRGYSPLHF. The CDR3 DNA reads TGTGCCAGCAATTTCGGGGACAGGGGGTATTCACCCCTCCACTTT.

On this clonotype: The missing conserved phenylalanine or tryptophan at the end of this CDR3 makes a read error likely. V is TRBV11-2 and J is TRBJ2-5, with D maybe TRBD1 (5 bases). The CDR3 covers 16 residues. Trimming removed 1 base at V and 6 bases at J, with 18 bases between. The germline V gene has CDR1 SGHAT and CDR2 FQNNGV. The DNA of the CDR3 is TGTGCCAGCAGCTTAGTAGGGGTTGGGAATGGGAAGACCCAGTACCTC. Translated: CASSLVGVGNGKTQYL.

CDR3 sequence reads: CASSWGLAGIQYF. As DNA, the CDR3 is TGTGCCAGCAGCTGGGGACTAGCGGGGATTCAGTACTTC. V gene TRBV7-2 combines with J gene TRBJ2-4; 13 nucleotides match TRBD2. V shed 4 bases and J 10 bases; nucleotides not matched to a gene: 1. The CDR3 is made up of 13 amino acids. Germline lookup yields CDR1 SGHTA and CDR2 FQGNSA.

This clonotype came up many times. The chain couples TRBV7-3 to TRBJ1-2, with D unclear. CDR1 and CDR2 (germline): SGHTA, FQGTGA. The V end was cut by 3 bases, the J end by 0 bases, with 11 bases between. The CDR3 loop spans 15 amino acids. The CDR3 region has the DNA TGTGCCAGCAGCTTGGGTCCGCGAGCTAACTATGGCTACACCTTC. The encoded protein is CASSLGPRANYGYTF.

This clonotype appeared a few times. This chain uses TRBV7-2 with TRBJ1-1; D gene uncertain. V dropped 6 bases and J dropped 4 bases, with 12 bases sitting between them. CDR1 and CDR2 from the germline V gene are SGHTA and FQGNSA. This CDR3 has 13 amino acids. The CDR3 DNA reads as TGTGCCAGCAGTTCCCTGGGGTCCACTGAAGCTTTCTTT. It specifies CASSSLGSTEAFF.

This clonotype has just a few counts. The chain joins TRBV6-5 to TRBJ2-2; D gene ambiguous. V lost 0 bases and J lost 9, with 5 bases in between. Germline loops: CDR1 MNHEY, CDR2 SVGAGI. The CDR3 is made up of 12 amino acids. As DNA, the CDR3 is TGTGCCAGCAGTTACTCGAGGAGGGAGCTGTTTTTT. This translates into CASSYSRRELFF.

For this clonotype: A junction boundary mismatches the germline segment, possibly from a read error. The CDR3 region is CASSLTLAGDGSYNELFF. The CDR3 DNA is TGTGCCAGCAGCTTAACCCTAGCGGGAGACGGCTCCTACAATGAGCTGTTCTTC. The genes are TRBV11-3 and TRBJ2-1, with 10 positions matching TRBD2. Germline CDR1 reads SGHNT; CDR2 reads YENEEA. The CDR3 contains 18 residues.

This CDR3 is CASSVVAGDNEQFF. CDR3 sequence (DNA): TGTGCCAGCAGCGTAGTCGCGGGAGACAATGAGCAGTTCTTC. J is TRBJ2-1 and V is TRBV9, with 7 bases fitting TRBD2. CDR1 and CDR2 (germline): SGDLS, YYNGEE. This CDR3 contains 14 residues. With V trimmed by 0 bases and J by 5 bases, 2 bases remained unmatched.

In regard to this clonotype: A read error is possible here, since a much larger clone lies one base away. V usage is TRBV11-2 and J usage is TRBJ2-3, with D tentatively TRBD2 (5 bases). Germline values: CDR1 SGHAT, CDR2 FQNNGV. Trimming cost V 7 bases and J 11 bases, with 19 bases left between them. This CDR3 is built from 13 residues. CDR3 residues: CASIARLGSMQYF. Here the CDR3 DNA reads TGTGCCAGCATCGCGCGACTTGGGAGTATGCAGTATTTT.

This clonotype has a handful of counts. The rearrangement uses TRBV20-1 and TRBJ2-3; 12 bases match TRBD2. CDR3 length: 14 residues. Germline CDR1 reads DFQATT; CDR2 reads SNEGSKA (reference sequence). The V segment lost 7 bases and the J segment 6 bases; nucleotides outside the gene matches: 8. This CDR3 is CSGLTSGSGDTQYF. The CDR3 region has the DNA TGCAGTGGATTGACTAGCGGGAGCGGTGATACGCAGTATTTT.

The J gene is TRBJ1-1, the V gene TRBV5-5; tentative D call: TRBD1 (6 bases). V was shortened by 2 bases and J by 5 bases, with 10 bases between the two germline ends. The germline gives CDR1 SGHKS, CDR2 YYEKEE (reference sequence). CDR3 length equals 13 residues. The CDR3 spells CASSLTGKTEAFF. The CDR3 DNA follows: TGTGCCAGCAGCTTAACAGGGAAGACTGAAGCTTTCTTT.

The table lists this clonotype with many counts. V gene TRBV18 combines with J gene TRBJ1-4; TRBD1 matches 9 bases. The CDR3 length is 14 residues. Germline V gene lookup returns CDR1 KGHSH and CDR2 LQKENI. J was trimmed by 5 bases and V by 4 bases; bases with no gene match: 2. In DNA, the CDR3 is TGTGCCAGCTCACTACAGGGGGCGAATGAAAAACTGTTTTTT. Translating it yields CASSLQGANEKLFF.

This clonotype was detected ten times or more. The chain is built from TRBV19 and TRBJ1-5, with D tentatively TRBD1 (6 bases). This CDR3 has 15 residues. V was pared by 7 bases and J by 6 bases, with 19 bases between. CDR1 and CDR2 (germline): LNHDA, SQIVND (reference sequence). CDR3 DNA: TGTGCCAGTACGGTGGGGGGGCGGACGGGTCAGCCCCAGCATTTT. It translates to CASTVGGRTGQPQHF.

Here the CDR3 DNA reads TGTGCCAGCAGCCCGGCCGGGACAGGACTCTCTGGAAACACCATATATTTT. It is translated as CASSPAGTGLSGNTIYF. The J gene is TRBJ1-3, the V gene TRBV4-2, with 8 bases fitting TRBD1. This CDR3 spans 17 amino acids. After removal of 4 bases from V and 0 bases from J, the junction contained 8 bases not matched to a gene. From germline, CDR1 is LGHNA and CDR2 YNFKEQ.

The chain combines TRBV20-1 with TRBJ1-6; no firm D call. Germline CDR1 and CDR2: DFQATT and SNEGSKA (reference sequence). The CDR3 is 12 residues long. V was shortened by 3 bases and J by 5 bases, with 5 bases between the two germline ends. The CDR3 DNA is TGCAGTGCTAGGAGAAATAATTCACCCCTCCACTTT. Its translation is CSARRNNSPLHF.

This clonotype occurred a few times. J is TRBJ1-2 and V is TRBV5-6; D is ambiguous. Trimming shortened V by 7 bases and J by 7 bases, and 17 bases separated the two germline ends. Germline assignment: CDR1 SGHDT and CDR2 YYEEEE. The CDR3 runs 13 residues. CDR3 protein: CASGPHGEAGYTF. CDR3 sequence (DNA): TGTGCCAGCGGCCCACACGGGGAAGCTGGCTACACCTTC.

With respect to this clonotype: Since a much larger clone is just one base distant, this may be a read error. J is TRBJ1-4 and V is TRBV27; D unclear. Germline V gene sequence: CDR1 MNHEY, CDR2 SMNVEV (reference sequence). The CDR3 length is 15 residues. Trimming removed 7 bases from V and 8 bases from J, with 20 bases in between. The DNA of the CDR3 is TGTGCCAGCACTCCCGCCCACGGGGTTGGGGAAAAACTGTTTTTT. Residues: CASTPAHGVGEKLFF. Full variable domain (rest looked up from reference TRBV27 and TRBJ1-4): EAQVTQNPRYLITVTGKKLTVTCSQNMNHEYMSWYRQDPGLGLRQIYYSMNVEVTDKGDVPEGYKVSRKEKRNFPLILESPSPNQTSLYFCASTPAHGVGEKLFFGSGTQLSVL.

This clonotype is classed as medium-sized. The gene calls are TRBV12-3 or TRBV12-4 and TRBJ2-7; D is perhaps TRBD2 (6 bases). This CDR3 is built from 14 residues. Trimming left V 5 bases short and J 1 base short, with 12 bases between. CDR3 amino acids: CASSPRTNSYEQYF. In nucleotides, the CDR3 is TGTGCCAGCAGTCCCCGGACTAATTCCTACGAGCAGTACTTC.

This clonotype was recorded at least ten times. The V gene is TRBV6-2 or TRBV6-3, the J gene TRBJ1-1, with D possibly being TRBD1 (5 bases). The V end was cut by 9 bases, the J end by 0 bases, with 11 bases between. The CDR3 is made up of 13 amino acids. Germline V gives CDR1 MNHEY, CDR2 SVGEGT. CDR3 in amino acids: CASQGIMNTEAFF. CDR3 sequence (DNA): TGTGCCAGTCAGGGTATTATGAACACTGAAGCTTTCTTT.

This clonotype showed up just a few times. The gene calls are TRBV6-5 and TRBJ1-1, with D perhaps TRBD1 (5 bases). CDR1 and CDR2 from the germline V gene are MNHEY and SVGAGI. The CDR3 length is 16 residues. The V end lost 1 base, the J end lost 1 base, and 13 bases lay between the germline ends. For the CDR3, the DNA is TGTGCCAGCAGTTACTGGATCGACGGGGGGAACACTGAAGCTTTCTTT. This translates into CASSYWIDGGNTEAFF.

This clonotype was detected only a few times. The chain recombines TRBV3-1 with TRBJ1-1; no reliable D call. Germline CDR1 is LGHDT and CDR2 is YNNKEL (reference sequence). The CDR3 is made up of 11 amino acids. With 4 bases removed from V and 1 base from J, the gap between germline ends came to 1 base. The CDR3 nucleotides read TGTGCCAGCAGCCGGAACACTGAAGCTTTCTTT. Protein product: CASSRNTEAFF.

Ten or more counts support this clonotype. The rearrangement joins TRBV6-1 to TRBJ2-2, with 7 bases aligning to TRBD2. The CDR3 spans 16 residues. From germline, CDR1 is MNHNS and CDR2 SASEGT. With 6 bases clipped from V and 3 bases from J, the junction kept 10 bases outside the gene matches. The DNA of the CDR3 is TGTGCCAGCAGGGAGGGGAGGGTGTTCGACACCGGGGAGCTGTTTTTT. Its protein product is CASREGRVFDTGELFF.

The chain has TRBV5-1 and TRBJ1-3, with 9 bases lining up with TRBD1. J lost 1 base, V lost 4 bases, and 6 bases had no gene match. The CDR3 has 16 residues. From germline, CDR1 is SGHRS and CDR2 YFSETQ. The CDR3 bases are TGCGCCAGCAGCAGTACAGGGGGCATTTCTGGAAACACCATATATTTT. Encoded protein: CASSSTGGISGNTIYF.

The chain links TRBV20-1 to TRBJ1-2, with D possibly TRBD1 on 5 matching bases. There are 12 residues in the CDR3. Trimming removed 0 bases from V and 3 bases from J, with 5 bases in between. CDR1 and CDR2 from the germline V gene are DFQATT and SNEGSKA (reference sequence). In DNA, the CDR3 is TGCAGTGCTAGAGACAGGGACTATGGCTACACCTTC. Protein: CSARDRDYGYTF.

This clonotype showed up just once. Possible read error: a much larger clone is one base away. The genes are TRBV11-3 and TRBJ1-1, with D hard to call. This CDR3 is built from 12 residues. Germline CDR1 is SGHNT and CDR2 is YENEEA. CDR3 nucleotides: TGTGACAGCAGCTTAGTAGGTACTGAAGCTTTCTTT. Its protein product is CDSSLVGTEAFF.

CDR3 nucleotide sequence: TGCAGTGCTATTGGCGGAAGCTCCTACAATGAGCAGTTCTTC. This codes for CSAIGGSSYNEQFF. The rearrangement links TRBV20-1 to TRBJ2-1; no definite D call. The CDR3 is made up of 14 amino acids. CDR1 is DFQATT, CDR2 SNEGSKA, per germline (reference sequence). V was shortened by 4 bases and J by 0 bases, with 10 bases between the two germline ends.

There are a few counts of this clonotype. The chain combines TRBV12-3 or TRBV12-4 with TRBJ2-5; 10 nucleotides match TRBD1. The J call may not be correct, given that the DNA end is closer to TRBJ2-1. The CDR3 spans 13 residues. CDR3 sequence reads: CASSGTGANEQFF. The CDR3 DNA is TGTGCCAGCAGCGGGACAGGGGCCAATGAGCAGTTCTTC.

V and J are TRBV4-1 and TRBJ1-6; no clear D. This CDR3 has 14 residues. With 3 bases removed from V and 7 bases from J, the gap between germline ends came to 10 bases. Germline CDR1 is MGHRA and CDR2 is YSYEKL. CDR3 protein: CASSHETENSPLHF. Written as DNA, the CDR3 is TGCGCCAGCAGCCATGAGACGGAAAATTCACCCCTCCACTTT.